Below, 26 T cell receptor beta chains from the same sample are listed, as sequenced in a study of T-cell reconstitution after alpha-beta-depleted transplantation in children. Preparing the TCRbeta library involved the use of unique molecular identifiers. TCRdb recomputed calls from the PCR reads with MiXCR, one row per CDR3 protein. The sample comprises around 450,000 distinct CDR3 sequences, approximately 41% of which are singletons, and 25% to 30% rests with the top ten. The specimen was PBMCs, collected before TCRalphabeta/CD19-depleted stem cell transplant. The receptors stem from a girl aged 2 to 10 with aplastic anemia, due to receive a stem cell transplant.

The chain uses TRBV7-2 and TRBJ2-1; a weak D match, TRBD2 (5 bases). Trimming took 6 bases from V and 1 from J, leaving 13 bases between them. From germline, CDR1 is SGHTA and CDR2 FQGNSA. The CDR3 totals 15 residues. The CDR3, as DNA: TGTGCCAGCAGTTTGGAGGTTGTATCCTACAATGAGCAGTTCTTC. Translated: CASSLEVVSYNEQFF. The full variable domain, in which reference TRBV7-2 and TRBJ2-1 provide the parts outside the CDR3, is GAGVSQSPSNKVTEKGKDVELRCDPISGHTALYWYRQSLGQGLEFLIYFQGNSAPDKSGLPSDRFSAERTGGSVSTLTIQRTQQEDSAVYLCASSLEVVSYNEQFFGPGTRLTVL.

V is TRBV20-1 and J is TRBJ2-7; D is ambiguous. The CDR3 loop spans 11 amino acids. The V gene's germline CDR1 is DFQATT and CDR2 SNEGSKA (reference sequence). The germline V and J ends were trimmed by 6 bases and 4 bases, with 10 bases remaining between them. CDR3 residues: CSASDGYEQYF. The CDR3 DNA reads as TGCAGTGCCTCGGACGGATACGAGCAGTACTTC.

This chain links TRBV18 with TRBJ1-4; D uncertain. V lost 5 bases and J lost 8, with 12 bases in between. Germline V gene data show CDR1 as KGHSH and CDR2 as LQKENI. This CDR3 region has 13 residues. CDR3 residues: CASSANPGEKLFF. CDR3 bases: TGTGCCAGCTCAGCTAACCCCGGAGAAAAACTGTTTTTT.

This sequence joins TRBV20-1 and TRBJ1-5, with 8 bases identical to TRBD1. The CDR3 loop spans 15 amino acids. J lost 2 bases, V lost 2 bases, and 5 bases had no gene match. The germline gives CDR1 DFQATT, CDR2 SNEGSKA (reference sequence). The CDR3 here is CSARNLQGGNQPQHF. In nucleotides, the CDR3 is TGCAGTGCTAGAAACCTACAGGGGGGCAATCAGCCCCAGCATTTT.

This clonotype was counted between two and nine times. The chain recombines TRBV4-1 with TRBJ2-2; TRBD2 matches 7 bases. CDR1 MGHRA and CDR2 YSYEKL come from the germline V gene. J gave up 4 bases and V 2 bases, and 13 bases lay outside the gene matches. The length of the CDR3 is 18 residues. The CDR3 DNA is TGCGCCAGCAGCCAACAGTGGCGGGAGCGACGTAGCACCGGGGAGCTGTTTTTT. Translating it yields CASSQQWRERRSTGELFF.

CDR3 in DNA: TGCGCCAGCAGCTTGGATACAGCCTATAATTCACCCCTCCACTTT. The encoded protein is CASSLDTAYNSPLHF. The gene calls are TRBV5-1 and TRBJ1-6; unclear D gene. V was cut by 0 bases and J by 2 bases, with 6 bases left in between. CDR1 is SGHRS and CDR2 is YFSETQ in the germline V gene. The CDR3 length is 15 residues.

This clonotype was seen only once. CDR3 amino acids: CASSFGTPSTEQYF. The CDR3 nucleotides are TGTGCCAGCAGTTTCGGAACGCCGTCCACCGAGCAGTACTTC. The genes are TRBV12-3 or TRBV12-4 and TRBJ2-7; D unresolved. Trimming shortened V by 3 bases and J by 6 bases, and 15 bases separated the two germline ends. There are 14 residues in the CDR3.

This clonotype appeared many times. The chain links TRBV29-1 to TRBJ2-1; the D gene is possibly TRBD2 (6 bases). The germline V and J ends were trimmed by 5 bases and 5 bases, with 19 bases remaining between them. The CDR3 runs to 15 residues. The germline gives CDR1 SQVTM, CDR2 ANQGSEA. The CDR3 bases are TGCAGCGTTCAAGCGGTACTTCGGAGGGACAATGAGCAGTTCTTC. Amino acids: CSVQAVLRRDNEQFF.

The chain couples TRBV6-1 to TRBJ1-2; D gene ambiguous. CDR3 length: 13 residues. CDR1 is MNHNS and CDR2 is SASEGT in the germline V gene. Trimming stripped 6 bases from V and 8 bases from J, with 16 bases between. For the CDR3, the DNA is TGTGCCAGCAGGGCGGACGGAATGCAGGGCTACACCTTC. Protein sequence: CASRADGMQGYTF.

This rearrangement joins TRBV6-2 or TRBV6-3 to TRBJ2-7, with 9 bases matching TRBD2. This CDR3 comprises 15 residues. From germline, CDR1 is MNHEY and CDR2 SVGEGT. V lost 5 bases, J lost 4 bases, and 9 bases stayed unmatched. In DNA, the CDR3 is TGTGCCAGCAGTCCTCTAGCGGGGCCGCGGTACGAGCAGTACTTC. Protein: CASSPLAGPRYEQYF.

This clonotype occurred a few times. CDR3 sequence: CATSKHKASGRGMSYNEQFF. The CDR3 DNA reads as TGTGCCACCAGCAAGCACAAAGCGAGCGGGAGGGGTATGTCCTACAATGAGCAGTTCTTC. The rearrangement uses TRBV15 and TRBJ2-1; 10 bases are shared with TRBD2. J lost 1 base, V lost 4 bases, and 16 bases had no gene match. CDR1 LNHNV and CDR2 YYDKDF come from the germline V gene (reference sequence). The length of the CDR3 is 20 residues. Variable domain in full (rest from reference TRBV15 and TRBJ2-1): DAMVIQNPRYQVTQFGKPVTLSCSQTLNHNVMYWYQQKSSQAPKLLFHYYDKDFNNEADTPDNFQSRRPNTSFCFLDIRSPGLGDTAMYLCATSKHKASGRGMSYNEQFFGPGTRLTVL.

The gene calls are TRBV20-1 and TRBJ2-1; maybe TRBD1 (5 bases). CDR1 is DFQATT and CDR2 is SNEGSKA in the germline V gene (reference sequence). V lost 3 bases and J lost 0, with 12 bases in between. The CDR3 runs 15 residues. The CDR3 DNA reads as TGCAGTGCTAGTTCTGGAGACAGCTCCTACAATGAGCAGTTCTTC. Its protein product is CSASSGDSSYNEQFF.

The chain employs TRBV20-1 and TRBJ2-5, with 8 nucleotides matching TRBD1. CDR3 length equals 14 residues. CDR1 and CDR2 from the germline V gene are DFQATT and SNEGSKA (reference sequence). Trimming at V came to 3 bases and at J to 4 bases, leaving 7 bases not matched to a gene. The CDR3 DNA reads as TGCAGTGCTAGGGGGGACAGGCGAGGAGAGACCCAGTACTTC. Amino acids: CSARGDRRGETQYF.

The CDR3 nucleotides are TGCAGTGCTAGGGTGACTAGCGGGGGCTACAATGAGCAGTTCTTC. It codes for CSARVTSGGYNEQFF. The V gene is TRBV20-1, the J gene TRBJ2-1, with 12 bases that match TRBD2. The V gene end was trimmed by 3 bases and the J gene end by 3 bases; junction bases not matched to a gene: 3. The CDR3 covers 15 residues. CDR1 DFQATT and CDR2 SNEGSKA come from the germline V gene (reference sequence).

V gene TRBV5-1 combines with J gene TRBJ1-2; 7 positions agree with TRBD1. CDR1 and CDR2 from the germline V gene are SGHRS and YFSETQ. V shed 7 bases and J 0 bases; nucleotides not matched to a gene: 6. The CDR3 runs 14 residues. CDR3: CASGTALANYGYTF. The CDR3 DNA is TGCGCCAGCGGGACAGCCCTAGCTAACTATGGCTACACCTTC.

The J gene is TRBJ2-3, the V gene TRBV6-6, with a tentative D call TRBD1 (6 bases). The ends were cut back, 5 bases at V and 8 bases at J, with 11 bases in the middle. This CDR3 region has 12 residues. CDR1 is MNHNY, CDR2 SVGAGI, per germline (reference sequence). Here the CDR3 DNA reads TGTGCCAGCAGTACACAGGGTTCTACGCAGTATTTT. It encodes CASSTQGSTQYF.

This clonotype has ten or more counts. The gene calls are TRBV6-1 and TRBJ2-7; the D gene is possibly TRBD1 (6 bases). V was clipped by 6 bases and J by 5 bases, with 20 bases between them. This CDR3 region has 15 residues. Germline lookup yields CDR1 MNHNS and CDR2 SASEGT. In nucleotides, the CDR3 is TGTGCCAGCAGCCTAGTTACGTCAGGGGCCCACGAGCAGTACTTC. It translates to CASSLVTSGAHEQYF.

The chain recombines TRBV15 with TRBJ1-1; D gene uncertain. Germline CDR1 is LNHNV and CDR2 is YYDKDF (reference sequence). The CDR3 is 15 amino acids. Trimming removed 0 bases at V and 5 bases at J, with 13 bases between. The DNA for the CDR3 is TGTGCCACCAGCAGAGACCCCGGGAGTTGGACTGAAGCTTTCTTT. This translates into CATSRDPGSWTEAFF.

The chain recombines TRBV6-1 with TRBJ1-2; no reliable D call. This CDR3 has 14 amino acids. With 4 bases removed from V and 5 bases from J, the gap between germline ends came to 14 bases. Looked up from germline, CDR1 is MNHNS and CDR2 is SASEGT. CDR3 bases: TGTGCCAGCAGTGTCTCTGAGGGAGGGTATGGCTACACCTTC. Translated, it gives CASSVSEGGYGYTF.

The rearrangement joins TRBV6-1 to TRBJ2-1; unclear D gene. Germline values: CDR1 MNHNS, CDR2 SASEGT. Trimming shortened V by 1 base and J by 4 bases, and 5 bases separated the two germline ends. The CDR3 has 13 amino acids. CDR3 amino acids: CASSEVRYNEQFF. The CDR3 nucleotides are TGTGCCAGCAGTGAAGTACGGTACAATGAGCAGTTCTTC.

The table lists this clonotype with many counts. The rearrangement links TRBV5-1 to TRBJ2-1, with a tentative D call TRBD2 (6 bases). Trimming removed 2 bases at V and 3 bases at J, with 9 bases between. CDR3 length: 14 residues. Germline-derived CDR1 and CDR2 are SGHRS and YFSETQ. This CDR3 reads CASSFGGNYNEQFF. CDR3 nucleotides: TGCGCCAGCAGCTTCGGAGGGAACTACAATGAGCAGTTCTTC.

The CDR3 DNA sequence: TGCGCCAGCAGCTTGAACACGAGAAACTCCTACAATGAGCAGTTCTTC. It is translated as CASSLNTRNSYNEQFF. The chain employs TRBV5-1 and TRBJ2-1, with unresolved D. CDR3 length equals 16 residues. Trimming shortened V by 1 base and J by 0 bases, and 11 bases separated the two germline ends. Per the germline V gene, CDR1 is SGHRS and CDR2 is YFSETQ.

The V and J genes are TRBV30 and TRBJ1-2; D is unclear. Germline V lookup: CDR1 GTSNPN, CDR2 SVGIG (reference sequence). The germline V and J ends were trimmed by 4 bases and 3 bases, with 15 bases remaining between them. CDR3 size: 14 residues. This CDR3 reads CAWTGRRGDYGYTF. CDR3 sequence (DNA): TGTGCCTGGACGGGCCGCCGGGGAGACTATGGCTACACCTTC.

V usage is TRBV19 and J usage is TRBJ2-2; a possible D gene is TRBD2 (6 bases). Trimming left V 4 bases short and J 0 bases short, with 9 bases between. Germline CDR1 LNHDA, CDR2 SQIVND (reference sequence). CDR3 length: 15 residues. The CDR3 reads CASSRGDSNTGELFF. In DNA, the CDR3 is TGTGCCAGTAGTAGGGGGGACTCGAACACCGGGGAGCTGTTTTTT.

V is TRBV5-6 and J is TRBJ2-2; D gene ambiguous. Germline V gives CDR1 SGHDT, CDR2 YYEEEE. Deletions cut 4 bases from V and 3 bases from J, with 4 bases between. CDR3 length equals 12 residues. CDR3 sequence (DNA): TGTGCCAGCAGCGGCTACACCGGGGAGCTGTTTTTT. It yields the protein CASSGYTGELFF.

CDR3 coding DNA: TGCAGTGCTAGAGATCAGCAGGGCGGAATGGAGGCCCAGTACTTC. Translated: CSARDQQGGMEAQYF. The V call is TRBV20-1, the J call TRBJ2-5; D possibly matches TRBD1 or TRBD2 (5 bases each). V was trimmed by 0 bases and J by 9 bases, leaving 20 bases between them. The CDR3 has 15 residues. Germline-derived CDR1 and CDR2 are DFQATT and SNEGSKA (reference sequence).